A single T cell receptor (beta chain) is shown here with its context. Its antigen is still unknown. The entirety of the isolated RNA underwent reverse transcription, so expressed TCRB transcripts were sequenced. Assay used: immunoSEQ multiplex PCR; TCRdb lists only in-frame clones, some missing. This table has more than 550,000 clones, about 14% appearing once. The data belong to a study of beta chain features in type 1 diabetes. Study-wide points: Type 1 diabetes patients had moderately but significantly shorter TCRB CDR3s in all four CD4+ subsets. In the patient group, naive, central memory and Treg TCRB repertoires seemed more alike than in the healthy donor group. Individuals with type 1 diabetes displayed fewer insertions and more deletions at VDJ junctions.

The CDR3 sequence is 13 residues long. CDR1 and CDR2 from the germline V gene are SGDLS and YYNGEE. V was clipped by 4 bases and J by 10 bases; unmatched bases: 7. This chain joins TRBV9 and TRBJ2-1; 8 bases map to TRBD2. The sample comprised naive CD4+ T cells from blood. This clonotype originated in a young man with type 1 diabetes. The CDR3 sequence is CASSSSGWEEQFF. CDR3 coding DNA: TGTGCCAGCAGCTCTAGCGGGTGGGAGGAGCAGTTCTTC.